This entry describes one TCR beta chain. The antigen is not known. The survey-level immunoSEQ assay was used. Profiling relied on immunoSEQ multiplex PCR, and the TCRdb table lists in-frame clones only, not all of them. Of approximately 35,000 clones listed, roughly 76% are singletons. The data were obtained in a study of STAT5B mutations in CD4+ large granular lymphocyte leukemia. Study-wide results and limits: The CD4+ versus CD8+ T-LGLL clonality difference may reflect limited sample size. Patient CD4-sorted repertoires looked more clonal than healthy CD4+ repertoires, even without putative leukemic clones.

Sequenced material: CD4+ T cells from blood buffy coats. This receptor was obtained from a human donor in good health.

CDR3 bases: TGTGCCAGCAGCTACGGGGGAGGGATAAACAATGAGCAGTTCTTC. Amino acids: CASSYGGGINNEQFF. The rearrangement uses TRBV11-3 and TRBJ2-1, with TRBD2 identical over 7 bases. Germline CDR1 and CDR2: SGHNT and YENEEA. J was trimmed by 5 bases and V by 4 bases; bases with no gene match: 8. The CDR3 is 15 residues long.